This T cell receptor (beta chain) is drawn from a study of cytomegalovirus exposure and HLA in healthy donors. Study-level information: Later analysis reported that the approximately 120 validation repertoires shared the platform of the roughly 630 first-cohort repertoires.

The study, taken as a whole, reports: The authors listed roughly 150 TCR beta chains as cytomegalovirus-associated.

Profiled with immunoSEQ multiplex PCR; TCRdb holds only in-frame clones, not every one. This sample has some 86,000 clones, with 93% found just once. V dropped 0 bases and J dropped 8 bases, with 7 bases sitting between them. Looked up from germline, CDR1 is MNHNY and CDR2 is SVGAGI (reference sequence). The CDR3 has 12 amino acids. Remarks on this clone: Antigen unknown.

The receptor's source is a woman between 25 and 40 years old in good health and CMV-seronegative. The sequenced sample consisted of PBMCs. The chain is built from TRBV6-6 and TRBJ2-5; D ambiguous. CDR3 DNA sequence: TGTGCCAGCAGTTACTCAAGCGTTACCCAGTACTTC. Translating gives CASSYSSVTQYF.